Listed below are T cell receptor beta chains from one sample, sequenced in a study of T cell responses to AZD1222 COVID-19 vaccine. Measured with immunoSEQ multiplex PCR; TCRdb has only the in-frame clones, and not every one. The sample shows about 92,000 clones, approximately 91% of them seen only once. Source: peripheral blood, taken on day 0 of AZD1222 vaccination. The receptors were sampled from an adult in good health. The CDR3 runs from the conserved cysteine through the conserved F or W. Fields, in order: V gene, J gene, clone size, CDR3 protein. Size values are once, few and many counts, or a class for expanded clones, and some rows have none.

V: TRBV18; J: TRBJ1-2; size: once; CDR3: CASSPPGANGGYTF
V: TRBV18; J: TRBJ1-6; size: .; CDR3: CASSPDRDTNNSPLHF
V: TRBV6-2/TRBV6-3; J: TRBJ2-1; size: .; CDR3: CASSSRGGSSSYNEQFF
V: TRBV19; J: TRBJ2-7; size: .; CDR3: CASRRIAGGAYEQYF
V: TRBV5-1; J: TRBJ2-6; size: .; CDR3: CASSLTQSGANVLTF
V: TRBV6-5; J: TRBJ1-4; size: .; CDR3: CASSYPGQDEKLFF
V: TRBV10-1; J: TRBJ1-2; size: .; CDR3: CANKGGTF
V: TRBV2; J: TRBJ1-1; size: .; CDR3: CASSAEQVNTEAFF
V: TRBV3-1/TRBV3-2; J: TRBJ1-3; size: .; CDR3: CASSQDTQPSSGNTIYF
V: TRBV27; J: TRBJ1-1; size: few; CDR3: CASSLVGHEAFF
V: TRBV5-1; J: TRBJ1-3; size: .; CDR3: CASSLGQGVGRNTIYF
V: TRBV10-3; J: TRBJ1-6; size: .; CDR3: CAGRAEGDSPLHF
V: TRBV11-1; J: TRBJ1-4; size: once; CDR3: CASSSGQFEKLFF
V: TRBV5-1; J: TRBJ1-2; size: .; CDR3: CASNLGGGQGNYGYTF
V: TRBV5-6; J: TRBJ1-2; size: .; CDR3: CASSLEIGYTF
V: TRBV6-5; J: TRBJ1-2; size: .; CDR3: CATRVFGAAGYTF
V: TRBV7-3; J: TRBJ1-1; size: few; CDR3: CASSETGRAEAFF
V: TRBV5-1; J: TRBJ1-4; size: .; CDR3: CASNSGGEEKLFF
V: TRBV27; J: TRBJ2-5; size: .; CDR3: CASSLAGGETQYF
V: TRBV28; J: TRBJ2-1; size: .; CDR3: CASSFARTGPNEQFF
V: TRBV6-5; J: TRBJ1-1; size: once; CDR3: CASSSTSDRVGGAFF
V: TRBV6-1; J: TRBJ1-6; size: .; CDR3: CASSEQGAGNSPLHF
V: TRBV5-1; J: TRBJ2-1; size: .; CDR3: CASSIGQAPQLNNEQFF
V: TRBV28; J: TRBJ1-1; size: .; CDR3: CASSSHWEVNTEAFF
V: TRBV18; J: TRBJ1-2; size: .; CDR3: CASSGGQGGYGYTF
V: TRBV5-4; J: TRBJ2-2; size: .; CDR3: CASSASTGKNTGELFF
V: TRBV6-6; J: TRBJ2-7; size: .; CDR3: CASNVRESDEQYF
V: TRBV5-1; J: TRBJ1-3; size: .; CDR3: CASSLDGSSGNTIYF
V: TRBV5-4; J: TRBJ2-3; size: .; CDR3: CASSLAGRGATDTQYF
V: TRBV7-8; J: TRBJ1-5; size: many; CDR3: CASSLGGTQPQHF
V: TRBV19; J: TRBJ2-7; size: .; CDR3: CASSIDKKQYF
V: TRBV29-1; J: TRBJ1-2; size: .; CDR3: CSVIDRENYGYTF
V: TRBV11-2; J: TRBJ2-1; size: .; CDR3: CASSLLTGGLYNEQFF
V: TRBV6-5; J: TRBJ1-1; size: .; CDR3: CASLQSGTPNTEAFF
V: TRBV12-2; J: TRBJ1-6; size: .; CDR3: CASRLADSSYNSPLHF
V: TRBV3-1/TRBV3-2; J: TRBJ1-2; size: .; CDR3: CASSARNYGYTF
V: TRBV18; J: TRBJ1-2; size: .; CDR3: CASSPRRGEYGYTF
V: TRBV28; J: TRBJ2-1; size: .; CDR3: CASRSSGGINEQFF
V: TRBV19; J: TRBJ1-3; size: .; CDR3: CASRAPFRGAGNTIYF
V: TRBV29-1; J: TRBJ1-2; size: .; CDR3: CSVRGSNYGYTF
V: TRBV9; J: TRBJ2-3; size: once; CDR3: CASSVALRGGIDTQYF
V: TRBV6-5; J: TRBJ1-2; size: .; CDR3: CASSYSRQGAAGYTF
V: TRBV24-1; J: TRBJ2-1; size: .; CDR3: CATSPEASGGASNEQFF
V: TRBV11-2; J: TRBJ2-7; size: .; CDR3: CASSSTGWTGSIEQYF
V: TRBV3-1/TRBV3-2; J: TRBJ2-6; size: .; CDR3: CASRSDRSGANVLTF
V: TRBV6-1; J: TRBJ2-5; size: .; CDR3: CASSERAGVTQYF
V: TRBV5-1; J: TRBJ2-2; size: few; CDR3: CASSYQGNTGELFF
V: TRBV25-1; J: TRBJ2-6; size: .; CDR3: CASSDRLTAGANVLTF
V: TRBV5-4; J: TRBJ1-6; size: .; CDR3: CASSPEGGSPLHF
V: TRBV18; J: TRBJ1-3; size: .; CDR3: CASSPFAGSSGNTIYF
V: TRBV28; J: TRBJ1-4; size: .; CDR3: CASSLSMANEKLFF
V: TRBV7-9; J: TRBJ1-1; size: .; CDR3: CASSSQQGFVTEAFF
V: TRBV12-3/TRBV12-4; J: TRBJ2-1; size: .; CDR3: CASSPRLDNEQFF
V: TRBV14; J: TRBJ1-3; size: .; CDR3: CASSRGGNTIYF
V: TRBV12-3/TRBV12-4; J: TRBJ2-3; size: .; CDR3: CASSFPGTDTQYF
V: TRBV6-6; J: TRBJ1-1; size: .; CDR3: CASSSYDSTEAFF
V: TRBV19; J: TRBJ2-2; size: .; CDR3: CASSISGTSGAGTGELFF